This T cell receptor beta chain originates from a study of blood T cells in healthy people across ages. General study findings and limits: Naive CD4+ cells and diversity were both higher in long-lived donors than in aged donors.

A minimum of 5.5 micrograms of total RNA was extracted per sample. The sample holds many counts of this clonotype. What it binds is not known. This CDR3 spans 14 amino acids. CDR1 DFQATT and CDR2 SNEGSKA come from the germline V gene (reference sequence). V dropped 5 bases and J dropped 0 bases, with 12 bases sitting between them. PCR was performed a second time for 7 to 11 cycles using a sample-barcoded 5' primer and a J-beta primer mix. TCRdb re-called the 5' RACE reads through MiXCR, storing one row per CDR3 protein. The table includes 630,000 or so distinct CDR3 sequences, 25% to 30% detected once.

The chain carries TRBV20-1 and TRBJ2-3; the D is unclear. The sequence was obtained from an elderly woman in good health. The sequenced sample consisted of blood. The CDR3 here is CSALKSGSTDTQYF. In nucleotides, the CDR3 is TGCAGTGCTTTAAAATCCGGTAGCACAGATACGCAGTATTTT.